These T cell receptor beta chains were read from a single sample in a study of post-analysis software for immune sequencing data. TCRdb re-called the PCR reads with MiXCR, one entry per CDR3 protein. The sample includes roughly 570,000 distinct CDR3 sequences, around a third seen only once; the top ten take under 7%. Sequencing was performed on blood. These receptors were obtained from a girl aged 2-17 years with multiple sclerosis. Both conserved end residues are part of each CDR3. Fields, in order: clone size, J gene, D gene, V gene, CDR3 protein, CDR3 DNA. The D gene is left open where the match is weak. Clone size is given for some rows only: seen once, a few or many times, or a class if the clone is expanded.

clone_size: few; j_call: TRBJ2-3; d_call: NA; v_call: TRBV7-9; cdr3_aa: CASSLSRHTDTQYF; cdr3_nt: TGTGCCAGCAGCTTATCTCGACACACAGATACGCAGTATTTT
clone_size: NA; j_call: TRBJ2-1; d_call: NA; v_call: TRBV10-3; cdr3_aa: CAISESRGSYNEQFF; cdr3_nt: TGTGCCATCAGTGAGTCCCGGGGCTCCTACAATGAGCAGTTCTTC
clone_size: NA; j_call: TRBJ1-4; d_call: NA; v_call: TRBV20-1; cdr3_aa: CSATGLGEKLFF; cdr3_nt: TGCAGTGCTACAGGTTTAGGTGAAAAACTGTTTTTT
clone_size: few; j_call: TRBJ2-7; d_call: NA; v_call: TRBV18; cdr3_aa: CASSPGAGSYEQYF; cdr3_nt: TGTGCCAGCTCCCCCGGCGCGGGGTCCTACGAGCAGTACTTC
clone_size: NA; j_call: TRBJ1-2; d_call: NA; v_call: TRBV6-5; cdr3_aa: CASSYRRNYGYTF; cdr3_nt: TGTGCCAGCAGTTACAGACGGAACTATGGCTACACCTTC
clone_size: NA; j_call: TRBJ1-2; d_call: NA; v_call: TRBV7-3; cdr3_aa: CASSSGDISGYTF; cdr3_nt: TGTGCCAGCAGCTCGGGGGACATCAGCGGCTACACCTTC
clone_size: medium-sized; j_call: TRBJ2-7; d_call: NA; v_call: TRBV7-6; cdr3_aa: CASSPPGELQKQYF; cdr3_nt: TGTGCCAGCAGCCCTCCAGGGGAGCTGCAGAAGCAGTACTTC
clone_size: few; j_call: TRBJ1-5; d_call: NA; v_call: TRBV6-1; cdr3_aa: CASTPLAPSSNQPQHF; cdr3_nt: TGTGCCAGCACGCCTCTGGCCCCCAGTAGCAATCAGCCCCAGCATTTT
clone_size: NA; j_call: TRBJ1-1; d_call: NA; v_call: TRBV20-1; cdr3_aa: CSARAGTRNTEAFF; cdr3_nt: TGCAGTGCTAGAGCAGGTACCAGGAACACTGAAGCTTTCTTT
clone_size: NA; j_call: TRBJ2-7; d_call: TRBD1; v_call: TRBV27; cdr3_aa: CASRFLGTGVNEQYF; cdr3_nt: TGTGCCAGCCGTTTCCTCGGGACAGGGGTAAACGAGCAGTACTTC
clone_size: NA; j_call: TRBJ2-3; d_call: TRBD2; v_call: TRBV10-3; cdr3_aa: CAISVRWIAGDSTDTQYF; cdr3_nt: TGTGCCATCAGCGTGAGGTGGATAGCGGGGGATAGCACAGATACGCAGTATTTT
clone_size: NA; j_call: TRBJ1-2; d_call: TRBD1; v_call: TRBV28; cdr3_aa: CASSGGFYGYTF; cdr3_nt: TGTGCCAGTTCAGGGGGCTTCTATGGCTACACCTTC